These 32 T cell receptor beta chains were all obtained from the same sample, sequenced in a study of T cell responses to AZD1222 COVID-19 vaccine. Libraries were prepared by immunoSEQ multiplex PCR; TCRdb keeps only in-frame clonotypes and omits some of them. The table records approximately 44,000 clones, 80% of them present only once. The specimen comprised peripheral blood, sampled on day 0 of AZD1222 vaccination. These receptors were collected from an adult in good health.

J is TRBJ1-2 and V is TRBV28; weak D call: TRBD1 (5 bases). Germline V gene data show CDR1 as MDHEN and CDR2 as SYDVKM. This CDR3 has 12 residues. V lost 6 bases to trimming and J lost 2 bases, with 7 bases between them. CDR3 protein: CASSGGNYGYTF. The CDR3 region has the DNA TGTGCCAGCAGCGGGGGGAACTATGGCTACACCTTC.

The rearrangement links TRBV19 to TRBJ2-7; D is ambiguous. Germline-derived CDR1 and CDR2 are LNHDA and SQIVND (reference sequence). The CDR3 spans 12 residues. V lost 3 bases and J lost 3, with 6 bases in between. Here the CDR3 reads CASSMGGYEQYF. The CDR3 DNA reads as TGTGCCAGTAGTATGGGCGGCTACGAGCAGTACTTC.

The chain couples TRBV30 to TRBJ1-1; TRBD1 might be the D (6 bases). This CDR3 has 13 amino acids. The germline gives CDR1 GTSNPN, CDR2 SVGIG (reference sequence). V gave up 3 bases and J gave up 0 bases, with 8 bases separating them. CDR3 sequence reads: CAWSRQVNTEAFF. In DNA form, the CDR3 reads TGTGCCTGGAGCCGACAGGTGAACACTGAAGCTTTCTTT.

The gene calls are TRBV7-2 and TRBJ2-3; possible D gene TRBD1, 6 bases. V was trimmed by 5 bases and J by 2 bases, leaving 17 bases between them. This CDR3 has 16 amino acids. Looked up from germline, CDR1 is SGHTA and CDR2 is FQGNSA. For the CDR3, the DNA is TGTGCCAGCAGCACCCGGAGGCAGGGGCACACAGATACGCAGTATTTT. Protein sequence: CASSTRRQGHTDTQYF.

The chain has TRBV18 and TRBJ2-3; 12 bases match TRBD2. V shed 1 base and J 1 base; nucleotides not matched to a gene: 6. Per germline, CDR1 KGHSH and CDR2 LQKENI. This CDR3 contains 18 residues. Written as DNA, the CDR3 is TGTGCCAGCTCACCACAGGCTAGCGGGGGGGCTGGCACAGATACGCAGTATTTT. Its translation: CASSPQASGGAGTDTQYF.

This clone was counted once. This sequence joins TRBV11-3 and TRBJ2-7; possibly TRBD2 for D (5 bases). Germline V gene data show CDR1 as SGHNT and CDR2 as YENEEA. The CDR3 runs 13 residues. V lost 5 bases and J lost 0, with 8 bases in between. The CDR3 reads CASSRDSSYEQYF. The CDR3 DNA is TGTGCCAGCAGCCGGGATTCCTCCTACGAGCAGTACTTC.

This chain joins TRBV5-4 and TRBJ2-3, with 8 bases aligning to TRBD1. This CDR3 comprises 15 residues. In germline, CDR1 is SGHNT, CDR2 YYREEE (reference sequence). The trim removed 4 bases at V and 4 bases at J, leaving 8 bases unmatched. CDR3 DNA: TGTGCCAGCAGCCCCCCGGACAGGGACCCAGATACGCAGTATTTT. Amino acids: CASSPPDRDPDTQYF.

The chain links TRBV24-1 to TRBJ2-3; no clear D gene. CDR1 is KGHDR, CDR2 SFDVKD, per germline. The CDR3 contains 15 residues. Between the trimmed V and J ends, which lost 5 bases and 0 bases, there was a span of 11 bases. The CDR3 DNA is TGTGCCACCAGTGGAGTTGGTCGAAGCACAGATACGCAGTATTTT. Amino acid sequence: CATSGVGRSTDTQYF.

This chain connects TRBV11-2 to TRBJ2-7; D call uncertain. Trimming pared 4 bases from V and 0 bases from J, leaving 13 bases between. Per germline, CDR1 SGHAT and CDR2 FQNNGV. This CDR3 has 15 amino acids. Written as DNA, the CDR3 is TGTGCCAGCAGCTCTTTCTCAGCAAGCTCCTACGAGCAGTACTTC. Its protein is CASSSFSASSYEQYF.

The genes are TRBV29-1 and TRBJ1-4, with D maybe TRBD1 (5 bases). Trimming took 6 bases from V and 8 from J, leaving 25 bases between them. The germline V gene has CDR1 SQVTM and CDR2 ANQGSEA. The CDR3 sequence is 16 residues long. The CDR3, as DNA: TGCAGCGTCCCTAGGGGTAAGGGAACATGGGGGGAAAAACTGTTTTTT. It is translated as CSVPRGKGTWGEKLFF.

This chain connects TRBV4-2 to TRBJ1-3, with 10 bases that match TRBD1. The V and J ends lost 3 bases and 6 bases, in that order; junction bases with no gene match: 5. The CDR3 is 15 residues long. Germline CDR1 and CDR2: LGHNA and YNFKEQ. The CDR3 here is CASSHEGQGLNTIYF. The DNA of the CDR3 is TGTGCCAGCAGCCATGAGGGACAGGGGTTAAACACCATATATTTT.

Here the CDR3 reads CASSLRAGGDTGELFF. The DNA of the CDR3 is TGTGCCAGCAGCTTACGAGCTGGGGGGGACACCGGGGAGCTGTTTTTT. V is TRBV7-2 and J is TRBJ2-2; 7 nucleotides match TRBD2. The junction had 6 bases not matched to a gene; V was cut back by 2 bases and J by 3 bases. The CDR3 spans 16 residues. The V gene's germline CDR1 is SGHTA and CDR2 FQGNSA.

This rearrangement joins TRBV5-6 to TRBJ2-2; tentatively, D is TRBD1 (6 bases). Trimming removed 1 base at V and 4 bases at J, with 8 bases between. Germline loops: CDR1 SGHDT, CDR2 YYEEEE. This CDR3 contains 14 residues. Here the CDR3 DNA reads TGTGCCAGCAGCTTGAGAGGGGGCACCGGGGAGCTGTTTTTT. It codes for CASSLRGGTGELFF. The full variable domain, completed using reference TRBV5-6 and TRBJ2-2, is DAGVTQSPTHLIKTRGQQVTLRCSPKSGHDTVSWYQQALGQGPQFIFQYYEEEERQRGNFPDRFSGHQFPNYSSELNVNALLLGDSALYLCASSLRGGTGELFFGEGSRLTVL.

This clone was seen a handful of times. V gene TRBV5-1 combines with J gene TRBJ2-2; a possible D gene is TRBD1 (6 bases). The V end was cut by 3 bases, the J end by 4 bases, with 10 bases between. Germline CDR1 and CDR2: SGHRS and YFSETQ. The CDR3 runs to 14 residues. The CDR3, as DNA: TGCGCCAGCAGCTCCGGGACACCCACCGGGGAGCTGTTTTTT. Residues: CASSSGTPTGELFF.

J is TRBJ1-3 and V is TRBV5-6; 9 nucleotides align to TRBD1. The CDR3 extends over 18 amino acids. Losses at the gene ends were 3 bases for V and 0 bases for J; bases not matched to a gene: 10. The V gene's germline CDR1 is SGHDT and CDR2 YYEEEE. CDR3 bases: TGTGCCAGCAGCTCGATCCGGGACAGGGCCAGCTCTGGAAACACCATATATTTT. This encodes CASSSIRDRASSGNTIYF. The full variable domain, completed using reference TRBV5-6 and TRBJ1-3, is DAGVTQSPTHLIKTRGQQVTLRCSPKSGHDTVSWYQQALGQGPQFIFQYYEEEERQRGNFPDRFSGHQFPNYSSELNVNALLLGDSALYLCASSSIRDRASSGNTIYFGEGSWLTVV.

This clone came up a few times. The CDR3 DNA reads TGTGCCCTCTTTTCCAATGGCTACACCTTC. Its protein is CALFSNGYTF. This chain connects TRBV6-5 to TRBJ1-2; D ambiguous. The CDR3 is 10 amino acids. The V gene's germline CDR1 is MNHEY and CDR2 SVGAGI. V lost 11 bases and J 6 bases, leaving 10 bases between the germline ends.

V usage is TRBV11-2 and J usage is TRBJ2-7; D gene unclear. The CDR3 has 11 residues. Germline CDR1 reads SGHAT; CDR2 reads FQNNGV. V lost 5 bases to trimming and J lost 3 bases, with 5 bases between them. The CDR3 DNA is TGTGCCAGCAGCCCATTCTACGAGCAGTACTTC. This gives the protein CASSPFYEQYF.

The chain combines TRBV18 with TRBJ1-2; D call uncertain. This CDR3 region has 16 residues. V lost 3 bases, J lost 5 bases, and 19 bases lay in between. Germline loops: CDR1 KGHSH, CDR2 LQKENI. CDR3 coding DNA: TGTGCCAGCTCACCGGGCGATCATAACAGTGGATATGGCTACACCTTC. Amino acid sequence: CASSPGDHNSGYGYTF.

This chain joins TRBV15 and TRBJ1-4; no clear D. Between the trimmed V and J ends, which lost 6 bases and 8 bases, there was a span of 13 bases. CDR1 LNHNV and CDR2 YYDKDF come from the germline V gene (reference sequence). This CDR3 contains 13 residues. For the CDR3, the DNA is TGTGCCACCAGGGGCAGCGGTGTCGAAAAACTGTTTTTT. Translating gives CATRGSGVEKLFF.

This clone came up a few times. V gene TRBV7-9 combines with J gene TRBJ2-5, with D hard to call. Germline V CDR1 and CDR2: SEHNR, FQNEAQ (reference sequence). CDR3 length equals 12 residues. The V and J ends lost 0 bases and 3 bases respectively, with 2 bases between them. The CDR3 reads CASSLAEETQYF. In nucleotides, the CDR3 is TGTGCCAGCAGCTTAGCGGAAGAGACCCAGTACTTC. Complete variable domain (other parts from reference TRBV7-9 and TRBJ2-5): DTGVSQNPRHKITKRGQNVTFRCDPISEHNRLYWYRQTLGQGPEFLTYFQNEAQLEKSRLLSDRFSAERPKGSFSTLEIQRTEQGDSAMYLCASSLAEETQYFGPGTRLLVL.

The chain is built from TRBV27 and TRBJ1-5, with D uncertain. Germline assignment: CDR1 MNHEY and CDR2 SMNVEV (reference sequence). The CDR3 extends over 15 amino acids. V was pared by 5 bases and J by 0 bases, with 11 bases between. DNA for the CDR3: TGTGCCAGCAGTCCCCTCCCCCTTAGCAATCAGCCCCAGCATTTT. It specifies CASSPLPLSNQPQHF.

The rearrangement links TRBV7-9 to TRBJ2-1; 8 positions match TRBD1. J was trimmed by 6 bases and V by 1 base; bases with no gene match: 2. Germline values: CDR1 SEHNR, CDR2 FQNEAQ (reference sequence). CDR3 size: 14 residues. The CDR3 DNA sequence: TGTGCCAGCAGCTTAGGGACAGGGATCAATGAGCAGTTCTTC. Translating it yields CASSLGTGINEQFF. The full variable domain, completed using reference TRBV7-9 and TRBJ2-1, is DTGVSQNPRHKITKRGQNVTFRCDPISEHNRLYWYRQTLGQGPEFLTYFQNEAQLEKSRLLSDRFSAERPKGSFSTLEIQRTEQGDSAMYLCASSLGTGINEQFFGPGTRLTVL.

CDR3 sequence: CASSLGRDYGYTF. In DNA, the CDR3 is TGTGCCAGCAGTTTAGGCAGGGACTATGGCTACACCTTC. This chain joins TRBV28 and TRBJ1-2; D possibly corresponds to TRBD1 (5 bases). The germline CDR1 and CDR2 sequences are MDHEN and SYDVKM. The CDR3 covers 13 residues. Trimming removed 2 bases at V and 3 bases at J, with 7 bases between.

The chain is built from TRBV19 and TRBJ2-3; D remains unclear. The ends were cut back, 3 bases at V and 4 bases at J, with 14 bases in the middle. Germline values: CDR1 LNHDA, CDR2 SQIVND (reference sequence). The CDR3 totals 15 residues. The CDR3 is CASSIRVRSSDTQYF. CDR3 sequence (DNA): TGTGCCAGTAGTATCCGCGTCCGTTCGTCAGATACGCAGTATTTT.

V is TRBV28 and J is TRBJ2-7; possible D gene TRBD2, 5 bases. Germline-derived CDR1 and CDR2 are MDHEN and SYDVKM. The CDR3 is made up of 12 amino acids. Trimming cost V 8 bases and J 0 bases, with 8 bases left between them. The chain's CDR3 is CASGSYSYEQYF. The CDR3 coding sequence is TGTGCCAGCGGGAGTTACTCCTACGAGCAGTACTTC. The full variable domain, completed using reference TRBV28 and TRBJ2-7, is DVKVTQSSRYLVKRTGEKVFLECVQDMDHENMFWYRQDPGLGLRLIYFSYDVKMKEKGDIPEGYSVSREKKERFSLILESASTNQTSMYLCASGSYSYEQYFGPGTRLTVT.

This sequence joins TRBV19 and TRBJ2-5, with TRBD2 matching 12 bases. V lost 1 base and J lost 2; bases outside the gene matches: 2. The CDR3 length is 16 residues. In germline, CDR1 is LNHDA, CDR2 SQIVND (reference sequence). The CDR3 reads CASSIALAGGQETQYF. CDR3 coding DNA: TGTGCCAGTAGTATAGCACTAGCGGGGGGACAAGAGACCCAGTACTTC.

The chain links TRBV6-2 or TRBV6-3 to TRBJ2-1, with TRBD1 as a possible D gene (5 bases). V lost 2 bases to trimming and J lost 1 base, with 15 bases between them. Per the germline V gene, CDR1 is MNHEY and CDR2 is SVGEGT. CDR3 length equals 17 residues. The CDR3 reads CASSYGVQAGSYNEQFF. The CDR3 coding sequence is TGTGCCAGCAGTTACGGGGTACAGGCAGGGTCCTACAATGAGCAGTTCTTC.

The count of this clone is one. Here the CDR3 DNA reads TGTGCCAGAAGCTTAGAGGTCGTCCCTTACCTTTCGAACACTGAAGCTTTCTTT. This gives the protein CARSLEVVPYLSNTEAFF. The chain is built from TRBV7-5 and TRBJ1-1. TRBV7-5 is flagged as a pseudogene. This CDR3 has 18 residues.

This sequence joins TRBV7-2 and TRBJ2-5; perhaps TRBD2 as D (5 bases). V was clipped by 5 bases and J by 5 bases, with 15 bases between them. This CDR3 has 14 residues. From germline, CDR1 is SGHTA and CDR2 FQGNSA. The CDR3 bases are TGTGCCAGCAGCCCCACCGGGTGGAGGGAGACCCAGTACTTC. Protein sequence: CASSPTGWRETQYF.

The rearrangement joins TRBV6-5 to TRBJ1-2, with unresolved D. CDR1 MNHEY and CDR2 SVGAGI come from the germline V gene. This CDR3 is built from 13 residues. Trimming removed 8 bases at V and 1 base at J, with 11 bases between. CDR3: CASGPPSNYGYTF. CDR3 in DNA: TGTGCCAGCGGACCCCCCAGTAACTATGGCTACACCTTC.

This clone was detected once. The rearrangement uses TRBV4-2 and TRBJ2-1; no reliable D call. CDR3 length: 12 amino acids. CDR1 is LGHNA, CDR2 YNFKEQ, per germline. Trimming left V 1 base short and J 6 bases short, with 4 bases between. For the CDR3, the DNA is TGTGCCAGCAGCCAAGTCGTCAATGAGCAGTTCTTC. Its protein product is CASSQVVNEQFF.

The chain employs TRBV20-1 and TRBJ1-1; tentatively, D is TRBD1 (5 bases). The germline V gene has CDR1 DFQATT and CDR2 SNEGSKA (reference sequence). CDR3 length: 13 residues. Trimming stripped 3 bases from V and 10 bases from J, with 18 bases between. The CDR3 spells CSASAGSPPVAFF. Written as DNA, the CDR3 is TGCAGTGCTAGTGCAGGGTCCCCGCCCGTAGCTTTCTTT.